These 23 T cell receptor beta chains were all obtained from the same sample, sequenced in a study of T cell responses to AZD1222 COVID-19 vaccine. Only in-frame clones appear in the TCRdb table, and some are missing; sequencing was by immunoSEQ multiplex PCR. The sample records around 120,000 clones, 65% to 90% being singletons. This specimen was peripheral blood, taken 28 days after the second AZD1222 dose. These receptor sequences come from an adult who received the AZD1222 COVID-19 vaccine.

The chain recombines TRBV6-1 with TRBJ2-5, with D unclear. This CDR3 comprises 14 residues. The V end was cut by 1 base, the J end by 4 bases, with 10 bases between. The germline gives CDR1 MNHNS, CDR2 SASEGT. The CDR3 DNA is TGTGCCAGCAGTGAAGGGTTTGGCTCAGAGACCCAGTACTTC. Translating it yields CASSEGFGSETQYF.

V and J are TRBV6-2 or TRBV6-3 and TRBJ2-5; D is perhaps TRBD1 (5 bases). The CDR3 is 12 amino acids. V lost 4 bases to trimming and J lost 5 bases, with 8 bases between them. Germline V gene data show CDR1 as MNHEY and CDR2 as SVGEGT. The CDR3 loop reads CASSSRGETQYF. In DNA, the CDR3 is TGTGCCAGCAGTTCTAGGGGTGAGACCCAGTACTTC.

The chain couples TRBV5-1 to TRBJ1-6, with no clear D. V was cut by 0 bases and J by 7 bases, with 11 bases left in between. Per germline, CDR1 SGHRS and CDR2 YFSETQ. The CDR3 has 15 amino acids. The CDR3: CASSLEYSENSPLHF. The DNA for the CDR3 is TGCGCCAGCAGCTTGGAGTACAGTGAAAATTCACCCCTCCACTTT.

This rearrangement joins TRBV28 to TRBJ1-1, with 10 bases identical to TRBD1. This CDR3 has 15 amino acids. Germline V gene lookup returns CDR1 MDHEN and CDR2 SYDVKM. J was trimmed by 5 bases and V by 5 bases; bases with no gene match: 8. This CDR3 reads CASSPRTGGYTEAFF. The DNA of the CDR3 is TGTGCCAGCAGTCCGAGGACAGGGGGATATACTGAAGCTTTCTTT. The full variable domain, rest sourced from reference TRBV28 and TRBJ1-1, is DVKVTQSSRYLVKRTGEKVFLECVQDMDHENMFWYRQDPGLGLRLIYFSYDVKMKEKGDIPEGYSVSREKKERFSLILESASTNQTSMYLCASSPRTGGYTEAFFGQGTRLTVV.

The V call is TRBV5-8, the J call TRBJ2-3; D remains unclear. The CDR3 sequence is 12 residues long. The germline V gene encodes CDR1 SGHTS and CDR2 YDEGEE. V was trimmed by 4 bases and J by 6 bases, leaving 9 bases between them. The CDR3 protein is CASSRDPDTQYF. The CDR3 nucleotides are TGTGCCAGCAGCCGAGACCCGGATACGCAGTATTTT.

The J gene is TRBJ1-1, the V gene TRBV4-2; D not resolved. The CDR3 is 13 amino acids. The germline V gene has CDR1 LGHNA and CDR2 YNFKEQ. V lost 1 base, J lost 5 bases, and 8 bases lay in between. DNA of the CDR3: TGTGCCAGCAGCCAAGGCCGGGCAACTGAAGCTTTCTTT. The encoded protein is CASSQGRATEAFF.

The chain combines TRBV5-5 with TRBJ1-3; 9 nucleotides match TRBD1. The germline gives CDR1 SGHKS, CDR2 YYEKEE (reference sequence). The CDR3 runs 17 residues. Losses at the gene ends were 4 bases for V and 4 bases for J; bases not matched to a gene: 12. The CDR3 nucleotides are TGTGCCAGCAGCCGAAGTCCCGGGACAGGGTCAGGAAACACCATATATTTT. This encodes CASSRSPGTGSGNTIYF. The variable domain in full, with the rest retrieved from reference TRBV5-5 and TRBJ1-3, is DAGVTQSPTHLIKTRGQQVTLRCSPISGHKSVSWYQQVLGQGPQFIFQYYEKEERGRGNFPDRFSARQFPNYSSELNVNALLLGDSALYLCASSRSPGTGSGNTIYFGEGSWLTVV.

The CDR3 nucleotides read TGTGCCAGCAGCTTTTCGACGGGGAGGGAACCCTACGAGCAGTACTTC. This encodes CASSFSTGREPYEQYF. The chain recombines TRBV11-3 with TRBJ2-7; 7 bases are a match to TRBD2. The CDR3 has 16 residues. Germline loops: CDR1 SGHNT, CDR2 YENEEA. With 3 bases clipped from V and 2 bases from J, the junction kept 10 bases outside the gene matches.

This chain links TRBV28 with TRBJ1-5; D gene ambiguous. The length of the CDR3 is 15 residues. V lost 6 bases and J lost 0, with 12 bases in between. Germline V gene sequence: CDR1 MDHEN, CDR2 SYDVKM. CDR3 coding DNA: TGTGCCAGCAGCCATTCAGCTTATAGCAATCAGCCCCAGCATTTT. Translation: CASSHSAYSNQPQHF.

The chain is built from TRBV7-9 and TRBJ1-1; D is undetermined. V was trimmed by 3 bases and J by 3 bases, leaving 5 bases between them. Germline-derived CDR1 and CDR2 are SEHNR and FQNEAQ (reference sequence). CDR3 length: 12 amino acids. CDR3 DNA sequence: TGTGCCAGCAGCTTTTCGGACACTGAAGCTTTCTTT. This sequence encodes CASSFSDTEAFF.

J is TRBJ1-2 and V is TRBV7-2, with 7 positions matching TRBD1. After removal of 5 bases from V and 5 bases from J, the junction contained 11 bases not matched to a gene. Germline V CDR1 and CDR2: SGHTA, FQGNSA. The CDR3 runs 15 residues. The CDR3 DNA reads as TGTGCCAGCAGCCCGAGCCTAGACAGGGTTTATGGCTACACCTTC. It yields the protein CASSPSLDRVYGYTF.

The rearrangement uses TRBV7-6 and TRBJ2-3; D not certain. The CDR3 consists of 12 residues. V was trimmed by 5 bases and J by 1 base, leaving 4 bases between them. Germline CDR1 reads SGHVS; CDR2 reads FNYEAQ. CDR3: CASSLGTDTQYF. CDR3 in DNA: TGTGCCAGCAGCCTAGGCACAGATACGCAGTATTTT. Looking up the rest from reference TRBV7-6 and TRBJ2-3 gives the full variable domain: GAGVSQSPRYKVTKRGQDVALRCDPISGHVSLYWYRQALGQGPEFLTYFNYEAQQDKSGLPNDRFSAERPEGSISTLTIQRTEQRDSAMYRCASSLGTDTQYFGPGTRLTVL.

This chain joins TRBV7-2 and TRBJ2-3, with 7 bases identical to TRBD2. Germline V lookup: CDR1 SGHTA, CDR2 FQGNSA. With 2 bases clipped from V and 2 bases from J, the junction kept 13 bases outside the gene matches. The CDR3 totals 18 residues. CDR3 amino acids: CASSLRLAEMKYTDTQYF. The DNA for the CDR3 is TGTGCCAGCAGCTTAAGGCTAGCGGAAATGAAGTACACAGATACGCAGTATTTT. Complete variable domain (other parts from reference TRBV7-2 and TRBJ2-3): GAGVSQSPSNKVTEKGKDVELRCDPISGHTALYWYRQSLGQGLEFLIYFQGNSAPDKSGLPSDRFSAERTGGSVSTLTIQRTQQEDSAVYLCASSLRLAEMKYTDTQYFGPGTRLTVL.

The chain uses TRBV9 and TRBJ1-6; D is ambiguous. The CDR3 runs to 17 residues. With 3 bases removed from V and 0 bases from J, the gap between germline ends came to 13 bases. CDR1 is SGDLS, CDR2 YYNGEE, per germline. The CDR3 DNA reads as TGTGCCAGCAGCGAGTCGGCCTCGAGCTCCTATAATTCACCCCTCCACTTT. The encoded protein is CASSESASSSYNSPLHF.

V is TRBV3-1 (or the pseudogene TRBV3-2) and J is TRBJ1-1, with TRBD1 matching 8 bases. Germline CDR1 LGHDT, CDR2 YNNKEL (reference sequence). V lost 5 bases to trimming and J lost 5 bases; unmatched junction nucleotides: 4. The CDR3 loop spans 13 amino acids. CDR3 coding DNA: TGTGCCAGCAGCAACAGGGGGAGAACTGAAGCTTTCTTT. Translated, it gives CASSNRGRTEAFF.

The chain links TRBV3-1 (or the pseudogene TRBV3-2) to TRBJ1-3; 8 bases align to TRBD1. The germline gives CDR1 LGHDT, CDR2 YNNKEL (reference sequence). CDR3 length equals 15 residues. The ends lost 1 base at V and 3 bases at J; junction bases unmatched: 2. In DNA form, the CDR3 reads TGTGCCAGCAGCCAAGGGACAGGGAATGGAAACACCATATATTTT. Translated: CASSQGTGNGNTIYF.

The chain is built from TRBV11-2 and TRBJ2-1; D uncertain. V dropped 1 base and J dropped 8 bases, with 21 bases sitting between them. The germline V gene has CDR1 SGHAT and CDR2 FQNNGV. CDR3 length: 17 residues. DNA of the CDR3: TGTGCCAGCAGCTTAGGCTTCGACTTCTTAGCCGTCTATGAGCAGTTCTTC. As protein: CASSLGFDFLAVYEQFF. The whole variable domain, remainder taken from reference TRBV11-2 and TRBJ2-1, is EAGVAQSPRYKIIEKRQSVAFWCNPISGHATLYWYQQILGQGPKLLIQFQNNGVVDDSQLPKDRFSAERLKGVDSTLKIQPAKLEDSAVYLCASSLGFDFLAVYEQFFGPGTRLTVL.

This clone was counted only a few times. The gene calls are TRBV6-2 or TRBV6-3 and TRBJ1-1; D perhaps matches TRBD1 (5 bases). CDR1 MNHEY and CDR2 SVGEGT come from the germline V gene. The CDR3 runs to 14 residues. Trimming stripped 0 bases from V and 4 bases from J, with 9 bases between. In DNA form, the CDR3 reads TGTGCCAGCAGTTACTCGGGGGGAATCACTGAAGCTTTCTTT. Translated: CASSYSGGITEAFF.

This chain uses TRBV5-1 with TRBJ1-5; D is ambiguous. CDR3 length: 13 amino acids. Germline values: CDR1 SGHRS, CDR2 YFSETQ. The V gene lost 3 bases and the J gene lost 7 bases, with 11 bases spanning the gap. CDR3 sequence (DNA): TGCGCCAGCAGCTCAGGATCTGGGCAGCCCCAGCATTTT. Amino acids: CASSSGSGQPQHF.

The rearrangement uses TRBV18 and TRBJ1-2; D gene uncertain. Germline CDR1 reads KGHSH; CDR2 reads LQKENI. The V and J ends lost 9 bases and 0 bases respectively, with 14 bases between them. The CDR3 covers 14 residues. This CDR3 reads CASSQMGTNYGYTF. The CDR3 coding sequence is TGTGCCAGTTCCCAGATGGGGACTAACTATGGCTACACCTTC.

The rearrangement uses TRBV5-8 and TRBJ2-7; D unclear. The CDR3 length is 13 residues. Germline CDR1 is SGHTS and CDR2 is YDEGEE. Trimming left V 0 bases short and J 3 bases short, with 7 bases between. In DNA form, the CDR3 reads TGTGCCAGCAGCTTGGGTTCCTTCTACGAGCAGTACTTC. Protein product: CASSLGSFYEQYF.

The J gene is TRBJ2-7, the V gene TRBV2, with 9 positions matching TRBD1. There are 14 residues in the CDR3. CDR1 and CDR2 (germline): SNHLY, FYNNEI. Unmatched junction bases numbered 7, after V lost 5 bases and J lost 5 bases. CDR3 bases: TGTGCCAGCAGTAGGGACAGGGTCGGCAACGAGCAGTACTTC. Its protein is CASSRDRVGNEQYF.

J is TRBJ2-7 and V is TRBV3-1 (or the pseudogene TRBV3-2); no definite D call. Trimming removed 2 bases from V and 9 bases from J, with 11 bases in between. Germline V gene sequence: CDR1 LGHDT, CDR2 YNNKEL (reference sequence). The CDR3 runs 12 residues. This chain's CDR3 is CASSQNSWGQYF. The CDR3 bases are TGTGCCAGCAGCCAAAACTCGTGGGGGCAGTACTTC.